This record covers a single T cell receptor beta chain. Its antigen is not known. The data were taken from a study of radiotherapy plus CTLA-4 blockade in lung cancer. On the study more broadly: Objective response was observed in roughly a sixth of patients, and disease control in roughly 31%. General study results and limits: Radiotherapy with ipilimumab was followed by blood expansion of tumor-derived clones. Per reports, early blood T cell clone dynamics, plus interferon-beta, forecast response most strongly.

Receiving focal radiation plus CTLA-4 blockade with ipilimumab were patients who had chemo-refractory metastatic non-small-cell lung cancer. Measured with immunoSEQ multiplex PCR; TCRdb has only the in-frame clones, and not every one. Of roughly 100,000 clones detected, 70% to 90% appear once; the ten largest clones hold under 2.5%. The CDR3 extends over 16 amino acids. V gave up 2 bases and J gave up 7 bases; unmatched junction bases: 10. The germline V gene encodes CDR1 SGHRS and CDR2 YFSETQ. V and J are TRBV5-1 and TRBJ2-1; 9 bases are a match to TRBD2. This clonotype was obtained from a human donor with non-small cell lung cancer that progressed on radiotherapy plus ipilimumab. Some clones in this sample may be carry-over from other donors' samples. Here the sequenced sample was peripheral blood, taken from a patient treated with radiotherapy plus ipilimumab. The CDR3 here is CASSLMLAGSGNEQFF. The CDR3, as DNA: TGCGCCAGCAGCTTAATGCTAGCGGGGTCTGGGAATGAGCAGTTCTTC. The full variable domain, completed using reference TRBV5-1 and TRBJ2-1, is KAGVTQTPRYLIKTRGQQVTLSCSPISGHRSVSWYQQTPGQGLQFLFEYFSETQRNKGNFPGRFSGRQFSNSRSEMNVSTLELGDSALYLCASSLMLAGSGNEQFFGPGTRLTVL.